Shown below are 30 T cell receptor beta chains from a single sample sequenced in a study of graft-versus-host responses after intestinal transplantation. Only in-frame clones appear in the TCRdb table, and some are missing; sequencing was by immunoSEQ multiplex PCR. The data hold some 13,000 clones, with approximately 84% observed a single time. Specimen: PBMCs, collected after intestinal transplantation. The receptors shown here come from a human patient who received an intestinal transplant, so some T cells may come from the graft donor.

The J gene is TRBJ2-5, the V gene TRBV2; 9 bases line up with TRBD2. The CDR3 is made up of 19 amino acids. Germline CDR1 is SNHLY and CDR2 is FYNNEI. The J segment lost 5 bases and the V segment lost 2 bases, leaving 18 bases of the junction unmatched. The CDR3 reads CASSEKSGGRAPGRETQYF. CDR3 nucleotides: TGTGCCAGCAGTGAAAAATCGGGCGGGAGGGCCCCCGGCAGGGAGACCCAGTACTTC.

The V and J genes are TRBV6-4 and TRBJ1-5, with D hard to call. The CDR3 has 13 amino acids. V lost 2 bases, J lost 0 bases, and 2 bases lay in between. Germline assignment: CDR1 MRHNA and CDR2 SNTAGT. CDR3 protein: CASSDNSNQPQHF. The DNA for the CDR3 is TGTGCCAGCAGTGACAATAGCAATCAGCCCCAGCATTTT.

This clone has only a few counts. The V gene is TRBV5-6, the J gene TRBJ2-5, with 8 bases fitting TRBD1. CDR3 size: 16 residues. The germline V gene encodes CDR1 SGHDT and CDR2 YYEEEE. J was trimmed by 2 bases and V by 4 bases; bases with no gene match: 10. The DNA for the CDR3 is TGTGCCAGCAGCATCTCCGGGACAGGTAAACAAGAGACCCAGTACTTC. This gives the protein CASSISGTGKQETQYF.

The chain is built from TRBV28 and TRBJ2-3; 9 nucleotides line up with TRBD2. CDR3 length: 14 residues. With V trimmed by 7 bases and J by 2 bases, 4 bases remained unmatched. In germline, CDR1 is MDHEN, CDR2 SYDVKM. In DNA form, the CDR3 reads TGTGCCAGCACGGCGGGAGGGCCCACAGATACGCAGTATTTT. Protein: CASTAGGPTDTQYF. Variable domain in full (rest from reference TRBV28 and TRBJ2-3): DVKVTQSSRYLVKRTGEKVFLECVQDMDHENMFWYRQDPGLGLRLIYFSYDVKMKEKGDIPEGYSVSREKKERFSLILESASTNQTSMYLCASTAGGPTDTQYFGPGTRLTVL.

The chain combines TRBV18 with TRBJ1-1; no firm D call. The germline V gene encodes CDR1 KGHSH and CDR2 LQKENI. Trimming removed 3 bases at V and 5 bases at J, with 13 bases between. The CDR3 length is 14 residues. Here the CDR3 DNA reads TGTGCCAGCTCACCCCCCGGGAAAGGGACTGAAGCTTTCTTT. This codes for CASSPPGKGTEAFF.

This clone appeared a single time. The J gene is TRBJ1-5, the V gene TRBV2; 8 bases map to TRBD1. V was pared by 7 bases and J by 4 bases, with 6 bases of the junction left unmatched. This CDR3 spans 14 amino acids. In germline, CDR1 is SNHLY, CDR2 FYNNEI. The CDR3: CASKRTGTNQPQHF. CDR3 coding DNA: TGTGCCAGCAAACGGACAGGGACGAATCAGCCCCAGCATTTT.

The chain combines TRBV19 with TRBJ2-7; TRBD2 matches 8 bases. The CDR3 has 15 amino acids. J gave up 3 bases and V 1 base, and 5 bases lay outside the gene matches. Germline V gene data show CDR1 as LNHDA and CDR2 as SQIVND (reference sequence). The CDR3 protein is CASSIGAGGIYEQYF. CDR3 bases: TGTGCCAGTAGTATAGGTGCGGGGGGCATCTACGAGCAGTACTTC.

The chain uses TRBV27 and TRBJ2-5; TRBD2 matches at 7 bases. The CDR3 has 16 residues. The V segment lost 4 bases and the J segment 5 bases; nucleotides outside the gene matches: 13. Germline V gene sequence: CDR1 MNHEY, CDR2 SMNVEV (reference sequence). The CDR3 sequence is CASSSLAEGGRETQYF. CDR3 sequence (DNA): TGTGCCAGCAGTTCCCTAGCGGAGGGCGGAAGGGAGACCCAGTACTTC.

This chain uses TRBV5-1 with TRBJ1-1; possibly TRBD1 for D (6 bases). V was clipped by 9 bases and J by 8 bases, with 14 bases between them. The CDR3 is 11 amino acids. The germline V gene has CDR1 SGHRS and CDR2 YFSETQ. Here the CDR3 reads CATREGEEAFF. For the CDR3, the DNA is TGCGCCACCCGGGAGGGGGAAGAAGCTTTCTTT.

The rearrangement links TRBV27 to TRBJ2-1, with 11 positions matching TRBD2. Per germline, CDR1 MNHEY and CDR2 SMNVEV (reference sequence). V trimming: 5 bases; J trimming: 5 bases; junction bases outside the gene matches: 5. CDR3 size: 15 residues. CDR3 sequence reads: CASSPLAGGHNEQFF. The CDR3 DNA follows: TGTGCCAGCAGTCCCCTAGCGGGAGGTCACAATGAGCAGTTCTTC.

The rearrangement links TRBV6-5 to TRBJ2-1, with 11 bases identical to TRBD2. This CDR3 has 14 amino acids. Losses at the gene ends were 6 bases for V and 4 bases for J; bases not matched to a gene: 2. CDR1 and CDR2 (germline): MNHEY, SVGAGI. The CDR3 sequence is CASRGLAGYNEQFF. In nucleotides, the CDR3 is TGTGCCAGCAGAGGACTAGCGGGTTACAATGAGCAGTTCTTC.

V is TRBV7-4 and J is TRBJ1-5, with D maybe TRBD1 (5 bases). CDR1 and CDR2 from the germline V gene are SGHVT and SQSDAQ. The CDR3 contains 18 residues. The ends were cut back, 5 bases at V and 1 base at J, with 21 bases in the middle. The DNA of the CDR3 is TGTGCCAGCAGCCCCGCGACCAGGGACCATGGGAGCAATCAGCCCCAGCATTTT. Its translation is CASSPATRDHGSNQPQHF.

This chain joins TRBV6-4 and TRBJ2-2, with D hard to call. The ends were cut back, 4 bases at V and 7 bases at J, with 10 bases in the middle. Per germline, CDR1 MRHNA and CDR2 SNTAGT. The length of the CDR3 is 13 residues. This chain's CDR3 is CASSAENYGELFF. The CDR3, as DNA: TGTGCCAGCAGTGCAGAGAATTACGGGGAGCTGTTTTTT.

The V call is TRBV7-9, the J call TRBJ2-7; TRBD1 matches at 11 bases. This CDR3 comprises 13 residues. Germline V CDR1 and CDR2: SEHNR, FQNEAQ (reference sequence). V was pared by 5 bases and J by 7 bases, with 4 bases of the junction left unmatched. CDR3 DNA sequence: TGTGCCAGCAGCCACCGGGACAGGGGGGAGCAGTACTTC. The encoded protein is CASSHRDRGEQYF.

The CDR3 reads CASSVLAGNYEQFF. As DNA, the CDR3 is TGTGCCAGCAGCGTACTAGCGGGTAACTATGAGCAGTTCTTC. The chain links TRBV9 to TRBJ2-1, with 8 positions matching TRBD2. The CDR3 is 14 residues long. The germline V gene encodes CDR1 SGDLS and CDR2 YYNGEE. Trimming took 1 base from V and 8 from J; bases not matched to a gene: 5.

The chain is built from TRBV9 and TRBJ2-3; TRBD1 matches at 7 bases. J lost 2 bases, V lost 3 bases, and 3 bases had no gene match. The germline V gene encodes CDR1 SGDLS and CDR2 YYNGEE. The CDR3 totals 14 residues. The CDR3 protein is CASSEQGSTDTQYF. The CDR3 DNA is TGTGCCAGCAGCGAACAGGGGTCCACAGATACGCAGTATTTT. The full variable domain, with the rest looked up from reference TRBV9 and TRBJ2-3, is DSGVTQTPKHLITATGQRVTLRCSPRSGDLSVYWYQQSLDQGLQFLIQYYNGEERAKGNILERFSAQQFPDLHSELNLSSLELGDSALYFCASSEQGSTDTQYFGPGTRLTVL.

The chain recombines TRBV5-6 with TRBJ1-6; possible D gene TRBD1, 6 bases. The CDR3 contains 14 residues. CDR1 is SGHDT and CDR2 is YYEEEE in the germline V gene. Trimming took 3 bases from V and 6 from J, leaving 10 bases between them. This CDR3 is CASSSLQGNSPLHF. The DNA of the CDR3 is TGTGCCAGCAGCTCCTTACAGGGTAATTCACCCCTCCACTTT.

V is TRBV30 and J is TRBJ2-6, with D hard to call. Trimming removed 4 bases from V and 0 bases from J, with 13 bases in between. Looked up from germline, CDR1 is GTSNPN and CDR2 is SVGIG (reference sequence). The CDR3 has 16 amino acids. The CDR3, as DNA: TGTGCCTGGACCCGACCCTACAGCTCTGGGGCCAACGTCCTGACTTTC. Translating it yields CAWTRPYSSGANVLTF. The full variable domain, rest sourced from reference TRBV30 and TRBJ2-6, is SQTIHQWPATLVQPVGSPLSLECTVEGTSNPNLYWYRQAAGRGLQLLFYSVGIGQISSEVPQNLSASRPQDRQFILSSKKLLLSDSGFYLCAWTRPYSSGANVLTFGAGSRLTVL.

The V and J genes are TRBV2 and TRBJ2-7; perhaps TRBD1 as D (5 bases). CDR3 size: 13 residues. Germline lookup yields CDR1 SNHLY and CDR2 FYNNEI. Trimming shortened V by 6 bases and J by 0 bases, and 9 bases separated the two germline ends. The chain's CDR3 is CASSLDSSYEQYF. Written as DNA, the CDR3 is TGTGCCAGCAGCTTAGACAGCTCCTACGAGCAGTACTTC.

The chain uses TRBV2 and TRBJ2-3; D is ambiguous. The CDR3 spans 14 residues. Trimming removed 7 bases at V and 2 bases at J, with 13 bases between. Germline V gene sequence: CDR1 SNHLY, CDR2 FYNNEI. In nucleotides, the CDR3 is TGTGCCAGCATGTGGCAGGTCCTCACAGATACGCAGTATTTT. Translation gives CASMWQVLTDTQYF.

The chain employs TRBV6-1 and TRBJ2-1; 9 nucleotides match TRBD1. Trimming at V came to 3 bases and at J to 6 bases, leaving 9 bases not matched to a gene. The germline CDR1 and CDR2 sequences are MNHNS and SASEGT. This CDR3 has 16 amino acids. CDR3 nucleotide sequence: TGTGCCAGCAGTGATATTTCCGGGACAGGGCGCAATGAGCAGTTCTTC. It specifies CASSDISGTGRNEQFF.

This chain uses TRBV4-1 with TRBJ2-5; D unresolved. The CDR3 extends over 14 amino acids. Germline assignment: CDR1 MGHRA and CDR2 YSYEKL. Trimming left V 1 base short and J 2 bases short, with 8 bases between. The CDR3 DNA is TGCGCCAGCAGCCAAGGGCTCACGCAAGAGACCCAGTACTTC. This codes for CASSQGLTQETQYF.

Turning to this clone: A read error may account for a junction end that differs from germline. This rearrangement joins TRBV7-8 to TRBJ2-3, with TRBD2 matching 14 bases. Germline V lookup: CDR1 SGHVS, CDR2 FQNEAQ. This CDR3 contains 14 residues. CDR3 protein: CACSWGLAGDTQYF. The CDR3 DNA reads TGTGCCTGCAGCTGGGGACTAGCGGGAGACACGCAGTATTTT.

The genes are TRBV5-4 and TRBJ2-1, with 9 bases aligning to TRBD2. Per the germline V gene, CDR1 is SGHNT and CDR2 is YYREEE (reference sequence). The CDR3 totals 17 residues. Trimming cost V 2 bases and J 2 bases; bases outside gene matches: 8. CDR3 nucleotide sequence: TGTGCCAGCAGCTTTAGCGGGAGAGCCCGCACCTACAATGAGCAGTTCTTC. This translates into CASSFSGRARTYNEQFF.

The V call is TRBV7-9, the J call TRBJ1-2; possible D gene TRBD1, 6 bases. V lost 5 bases to trimming and J lost 3 bases, with 10 bases between them. The CDR3 is 13 residues long. Germline-derived CDR1 and CDR2 are SEHNR and FQNEAQ (reference sequence). The CDR3 DNA sequence: TGTGCCAGCAGCAAGCGACAGGACTATGGCTACACCTTC. Protein: CASSKRQDYGYTF.

The chain has TRBV7-6 and TRBJ1-5; D is unclear. V lost 2 bases and J lost 1, with 6 bases in between. Germline-derived CDR1 and CDR2 are SGHVS and FNYEAQ. This CDR3 spans 14 amino acids. The CDR3 region has the DNA TGTGCCAGCAGCTTACCCGGAAGCAATCAGCCCCAGCATTTT. Protein product: CASSLPGSNQPQHF. The full variable domain, its missing parts supplied by reference TRBV7-6 and TRBJ1-5, is GAGVSQSPRYKVTKRGQDVALRCDPISGHVSLYWYRQALGQGPEFLTYFNYEAQQDKSGLPNDRFSAERPEGSISTLTIQRTEQRDSAMYRCASSLPGSNQPQHFGDGTRLSIL.

This chain uses TRBV4-1 with TRBJ2-5, with D possibly matching TRBD1 (5 bases). The CDR3 consists of 18 residues. Trimming cost V 2 bases and J 2 bases, with 21 bases left between them. Germline lookup yields CDR1 MGHRA and CDR2 YSYEKL. The CDR3 region is CASSQTPVGAGDQETQYF. The CDR3 DNA follows: TGCGCCAGCAGCCAAACCCCAGTAGGGGCTGGTGATCAAGAGACCCAGTACTTC.

The chain links TRBV27 to TRBJ2-2; 7 nucleotides agree with TRBD2. The CDR3 sequence is 14 residues long. After removal of 6 bases from V and 6 bases from J, the junction contained 7 bases not matched to a gene. CDR1 MNHEY and CDR2 SMNVEV come from the germline V gene (reference sequence). CDR3 DNA: TGTGCCAGCAGCCCAGCGGGATTACCCGGGGAGCTGTTTTTT. As protein: CASSPAGLPGELFF.

The chain has TRBV29-1 and TRBJ1-4; tentative D call: TRBD1 (6 bases). With 2 bases removed from V and 3 bases from J, the gap between germline ends came to 7 bases. The CDR3 runs to 13 residues. The germline V gene encodes CDR1 SQVTM and CDR2 ANQGSEA. CDR3 sequence: CSVEYRANEKLFF. In DNA form, the CDR3 reads TGCAGCGTTGAATACAGGGCTAATGAAAAACTGTTTTTT.

V and J are TRBV28 and TRBJ2-7; 9 bases line up with TRBD2. Trimming cost V 3 bases and J 1 base; bases outside gene matches: 4. The CDR3 has 15 residues. Germline values: CDR1 MDHEN, CDR2 SYDVKM. Written as DNA, the CDR3 is TGTGCCAGCAGTTTCCTAGCGGGAACGTCCTACGAGCAGTACTTC. It encodes CASSFLAGTSYEQYF.